In this sample, the clone carrying this TCR beta chain turned up a few times. This record comes from a study of blood T cell repertoires in COVID-19. Across the whole study: The study drew acute and convalescent COVID-19 samples from the United States, Italy and Spain. PBMCs, B-cell-depleted T cells, or T cells provided the cDNA or gDNA that made up the material.

As handled by the study authors: Amplifying reference gene primers gave estimates of nucleated cell counts. TCRdb keeps only in-frame clones here, not all; method: immunoSEQ multiplex PCR. V, J and clone size were drawn from that table, and D and trimming were deduced from the DNA. The data contain approximately 120,000 clones, about 76% of them singletons. This CDR3 comprises 17 residues. After removal of 5 bases from V and 0 bases from J, the junction contained 10 bases not matched to a gene. CDR1 GTSNPN and CDR2 SVGIG come from the germline V gene (reference sequence). The chain combines TRBV30 with TRBJ2-6; 7 bases line up with TRBD1. The TCR sequence derives from an elderly man with acute or convalescent COVID-19. Material for sequencing was peripheral blood. DNA for the CDR3: TGTGCCTGGGCATGGGACAGTGTTTTCTCTGGGGCCAACGTCCTGACTTTC. It encodes CAWAWDSVFSGANVLTF.